This TCR beta chain was recovered during a study of post-analysis software for immune sequencing data. Whole-study context: The disease courses covered relapsing-remitting, secondary progressive and progressive-relapsing multiple sclerosis.

Unique-molecular-identifier-tagged TCR beta cDNA libraries were used. It was from approximately 0.91 to 9.4 million T cells that around 500,000 cDNA molecules came. TCRdb re-derived calls from the PCR reads in MiXCR, one entry per CDR3 protein. The sample holds 250,000 to 300,000 distinct CDR3 sequences; less than 40% are singletons and the top ten take roughly 4.8%. The V segment lost 4 bases and the J segment 6 bases; nucleotides outside the gene matches: 14. This CDR3 comprises 15 residues. Germline CDR1 is DFQATT and CDR2 is SNEGSKA (reference sequence). In this sample, this clonotype turned up many times. As yet, its antigen is unknown. Notes on the study in general: Significantly lower normalized Chao1 diversity was seen in multiple sclerosis patients than in controls. About 5 TRBV segments occurring more often in patients than controls included TRBV5-6, TRBV5-1 and TRBV20-1. Those samples that were prepared in the same batch co-clustered strongly by F measure.

This TCR came from a girl aged 10 to 17 with multiple sclerosis. Material: blood. The rearrangement links TRBV20-1 to TRBJ2-5, with 7 bases aligning to TRBD1. For the CDR3, the DNA is TGCAGTGCTACCGAAACAGGGGATCAGATACAGACCCAGTACTTC. This codes for CSATETGDQIQTQYF.